The clone carrying this TCR beta chain was picked up one time. The antigen is not known. This entry is derived from a study of Ad26.COV2.S vaccination and SARS-CoV-2 variants. At the level of the study: In the study, Ad26.COV2.S was injected intramuscularly once, or twice 56 days apart.

Clones were sequenced by immunoSEQ multiplex PCR, and TCRdb holds only the in-frame ones, with some missing. The sample holds some 320,000 clones, about 86% seen once. Study results and limitations: Analyses of TCR breadth and depth may have underestimated total T cell responses. Recipients of vaccine and of placebo showed similar breadth of their non-spike TCR repertoires.

Noted treatment: around 19 received Ad26.COV2.S at low or high dose, single or two shots; five or six received placebo; per-sample allocation not given. Vaccine and placebo recipients were sampled on day 63 after the first injection. An adult of 18-55 years in Boston served as donor. This sequence was found in a person aged 18-65 years who received the Ad26.COV2.S COVID-19 vaccine or a placebo. Sequenced material: peripheral blood, taken in a trial of Ad26.COV2.S vaccine versus placebo.

The CDR3 DNA is TGTGCCAGCAGTTACTCCGAGGGACAGGGGTCTGAAGCTTTCTTT. It specifies CASSYSEGQGSEAFF. The chain is built from TRBV6-6 and TRBJ1-1; 10 positions match TRBD1. The CDR3 covers 15 residues. Germline V gene sequence: CDR1 MNHNY, CDR2 SVGAGI (reference sequence). The trim removed 0 bases at V and 6 bases at J, leaving 4 bases unmatched.